A single sample gave rise to the 2 T cell receptor beta chains below, sequenced in a study of blood T cells in healthy people across ages. Alongside a J-beta primer mix, a sample-barcoded 5' primer served in a second PCR lasting about 7 to 12 cycles. TCRdb reanalysed the 5' RACE reads using MiXCR and keeps one entry per CDR3 protein. The sample records hundreds of thousands of distinct CDR3 sequences, under 65% being singletons. The source material was blood. The receptors were gathered from a man aged 60 to 69 in good health.

This clonotype was counted a few times. The CDR3 reads CASSLRGTGWDPGYTF. CDR3 DNA sequence: TGTGCCAGCAGCTTACGTGGGACAGGATGGGATCCTGGCTACACCTTC. V gene TRBV7-2 combines with J gene TRBJ1-2, with 8 nucleotides matching TRBD1. The CDR3 contains 16 residues. V shed 2 bases, J shed 7 bases, and the junction held 12 bases outside the gene matches. Looked up from germline, CDR1 is SGHTA and CDR2 is FQGNSA.

The CDR3 loop is CAISYDRGGTQYF. In DNA, the CDR3 is TGTGCCATCAGTTATGATAGGGGAGGGACCCAGTACTTC. The J gene is TRBJ2-7, the V gene TRBV10-3; D might be TRBD2 (6 bases). The DNA end favors TRBJ2-5, so the J call may be wrong. The V gene's germline CDR1 is ENHRY and CDR2 SYGVKD. CDR3 length equals 13 residues.